The rows below give T cell receptor beta chains drawn from one sample of a study of blood T cell repertoires in COVID-19. The repertoire was sequenced with immunoSEQ multiplex PCR; TCRdb's copy has only in-frame clones and lacks some. The data contain approximately 390,000 clones, more than 75% of them singletons. Sequenced sample: PBMCs or T cells enriched from blood (not recorded which). All receptors come from a woman aged 45-59 years who had recovered from COVID-19. CDR3s include the opening cysteine and the closing phenylalanine or tryptophan. D genes are given only for firm matches. Part of the rows lack a size; the others show once, few, many or a class for expanded clones.

d_call,v_call,cdr3_length,clone_size,j_call,cdr3_nt,cdr3_aa
TRBD1,TRBV11-2,14,once,TRBJ2-7,TGTGCCAGCAGCTTCGGGACAGGGACCTACGAGCAGTACTTC,CASSFGTGTYEQYF
NA,TRBV3-1/TRBV3-2,12,NA,TRBJ1-6,TGTGCCAGCAGCCAAACGTCTACACCCCTCCACTTT,CASSQTSTPLHF
NA,TRBV5-1,16,once,TRBJ1-6,TGCGCCAGCAGCCCTCGTGCCGGCTCCTATAATTCACCCCTCCACTTT,CASSPRAGSYNSPLHF
TRBD1,TRBV6-6,14,once,TRBJ1-2,TGTGCCAGCACGATTCAGGGGGTTTACTATGGCTACACCTTC,CASTIQGVYYGYTF
TRBD2,TRBV5-6,16,NA,TRBJ2-7,TGTGCCAGCAGCTTTCTAGCGGGGGATTTTACCTACGAGCAGTACTTC,CASSFLAGDFTYEQYF
NA,TRBV11-3,14,NA,TRBJ1-4,TGTGCCAGAAACCAGGGGTCCAGTAATGAAAAACTGTTTTTT,CARNQGSSNEKLFF
TRBD1,TRBV25-1,15,NA,TRBJ2-7,TGTGCCAGCAGTGGCGGGGACAGGGGGTTTAACGAGCAGTACTTC,CASSGGDRGFNEQYF
NA,TRBV20-1,11,once,TRBJ1-1,TGCAGTATCAAGAAGGAGATGGCGGCTTTCTTT,CSIKKEMAAFF
TRBD1,TRBV2,15,NA,TRBJ1-5,TGTGCCAGCAGTGGAGGACAGGGGAGAGGTCAGCCCCAGCATTTT,CASSGGQGRGQPQHF
NA,TRBV6-5,13,once,TRBJ1-2,TGTGCCAGCCGGGGGGGCCTTAACTATGGCTACACCTTC,CASRGGLNYGYTF
TRBD1,TRBV7-9,15,NA,TRBJ1-2,TGTGCCAGCAGCTTAGAAGGACAGGGCAACTATGGCTACACCTTC,CASSLEGQGNYGYTF
TRBD1,TRBV30,17,NA,TRBJ1-3,TGTGCCTGGAGCTGGGACAGGAACAAAAACTCTGGAAACACCATATATTTT,CAWSWDRNKNSGNTIYF
NA,TRBV5-1,16,NA,TRBJ1-1,TGCGCCAGCACCCACTTGGAACGGGGGGGGTCCTCTGAAGCTTTCTTT,CASTHLERGGSSEAFF
TRBD1,TRBV30,15,NA,TRBJ1-2,TGTGCCCATAAGACGATCGGACAGGAAGGTTATGGCTACACCTTC,CAHKTIGQEGYGYTF
TRBD1,TRBV19,15,NA,TRBJ2-1,TGTGCCAGTAGTGAGGGGACAGGGAGATACAATGAGCAGTTCTTC,CASSEGTGRYNEQFF
TRBD2,TRBV5-4,14,NA,TRBJ2-5,TGTGCCAGCAGCTTCAACGGGGGGAAAGAGACCCAGTACTTC,CASSFNGGKETQYF
NA,TRBV6-5,13,NA,TRBJ1-1,TGTGCCAGCAGACCTACGGGGGGTACTGAAGCTTTCTTT,CASRPTGGTEAFF
TRBD1,TRBV5-4,15,NA,TRBJ2-7,TGTGCCAGCAGCCGGCGGACAGGCAGCTCCTACGAGCAGTACTTC,CASSRRTGSSYEQYF
TRBD1,TRBV18,13,NA,TRBJ1-2,TGTGCCAGCTCAATAATGGACAGGGATGGCTACACCTTC,CASSIMDRDGYTF
NA,TRBV21-1,16,NA,TRBJ2-1,TGTGCCAGCAGCAATGCTGGTTGTTACAAGTACAATGAGCAGTTCTTC,CASSNAGCYKYNEQFF
TRBD1,TRBV6-5,14,once,TRBJ2-1,TGTGCCAGCACCCATGGGACAGCAAACAATGAGCAGTTCTTC,CASTHGTANNEQFF
NA,TRBV4-2,15,NA,TRBJ2-3,TGTGCCAGCAGCCAAGATGGGACTGGGACAGATACGCAGTATTTT,CASSQDGTGTDTQYF